This T cell receptor (beta chain) was retrieved from a study of T cells in Graves' hyperthyroidism and ophthalmopathy. Stable Graves' hyperthyroidism meant no ophthalmopathy progression within 18 months. Diagnoses used clinical symptoms, serum thyroxine and TRAb, thyroid ultrasound and orbital computed tomography. CDR1 is DFQATT and CDR2 is SNEGSKA in the germline V gene (reference sequence). Trimming stripped 2 bases from V and 3 bases from J, with 11 bases between. The CDR3 extends over 14 amino acids. Broader study findings: Ophthalmopathy was separated from stable hyperthyroidism by a 13 V-J model.

RNA transcripts served as the template for amplifying TCR beta CDR3 regions. HTBI primers were employed in a first-round RT-PCR of the TCR CDR3. MiXCR was run by TCRdb on the multiplex PCR reads, yielding one entry per CDR3 protein. The sample has approximately 300,000 distinct CDR3 sequences; roughly 15% are singletons. This clonotype was observed many times. Its antigen is currently unknown. This clonotype was obtained from a man aged 30 to 39 with Graves' hyperthyroidism. V and J are TRBV20-1 and TRBJ2-1, with no clear D. What was sequenced was blood. This CDR3 is CSARISLGYNEQFF. In nucleotides, the CDR3 is TGCAGTGCTAGAATTAGCTTAGGCTACAATGAGCAGTTCTTC.